The source of this T cell receptor (beta chain) is a study of OX40 agonist ivuxolimab in advanced cancers. About the study: Three dose-escalation patients had partial responses: one with hepatocellular carcinoma and two with cutaneous melanoma.

TCRdb's copy holds only in-frame clones and misses some; the assay was immunoSEQ multiplex PCR. The table shows more than 70,000 clones, with approximately 92% occurring only once. Notes on the study in general: Clonal expansion by week 6 occurred in CD4+ and CD8+ blood T cells (at 0.1 to 3.0 mg/kg). At 0.1-3.0 mg/kg, partial responders had clonal expansion among the lowest observed.

The length of the CDR3 is 14 residues. CDR1 is SEHNR, CDR2 FQNEAQ, per germline (reference sequence). Between the trimmed V and J ends, which lost 0 bases and 10 bases, there was a span of 10 bases. As concerns this clone: Antigen unknown.

This rearrangement joins TRBV7-9 to TRBJ1-6; D gene uncertain. This TCR was recovered from an adult with an advanced solid tumor such as melanoma, head and neck, liver or kidney cancer. The specimen comprised CD4+ or CD8+ T cells sorted from blood, sampled in a trial of the OX40 agonist ivuxolimab. This CDR3 is CASSLAGIGSPLHF. The CDR3 DNA is TGTGCCAGCAGCTTAGCAGGGATAGGGTCACCCCTCCACTTT.